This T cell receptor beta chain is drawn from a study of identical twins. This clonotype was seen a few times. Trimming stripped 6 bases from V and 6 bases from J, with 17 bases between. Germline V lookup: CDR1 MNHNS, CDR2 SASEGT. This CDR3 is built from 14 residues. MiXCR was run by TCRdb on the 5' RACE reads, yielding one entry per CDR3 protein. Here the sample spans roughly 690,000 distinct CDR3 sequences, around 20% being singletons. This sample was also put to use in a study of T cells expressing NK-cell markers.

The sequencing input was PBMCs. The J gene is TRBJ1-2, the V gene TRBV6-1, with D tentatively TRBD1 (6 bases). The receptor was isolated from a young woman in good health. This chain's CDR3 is CASSRTALVDGYTF. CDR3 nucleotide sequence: TGTGCCAGCAGCCGGACAGCCCTCGTTGATGGCTACACCTTC.